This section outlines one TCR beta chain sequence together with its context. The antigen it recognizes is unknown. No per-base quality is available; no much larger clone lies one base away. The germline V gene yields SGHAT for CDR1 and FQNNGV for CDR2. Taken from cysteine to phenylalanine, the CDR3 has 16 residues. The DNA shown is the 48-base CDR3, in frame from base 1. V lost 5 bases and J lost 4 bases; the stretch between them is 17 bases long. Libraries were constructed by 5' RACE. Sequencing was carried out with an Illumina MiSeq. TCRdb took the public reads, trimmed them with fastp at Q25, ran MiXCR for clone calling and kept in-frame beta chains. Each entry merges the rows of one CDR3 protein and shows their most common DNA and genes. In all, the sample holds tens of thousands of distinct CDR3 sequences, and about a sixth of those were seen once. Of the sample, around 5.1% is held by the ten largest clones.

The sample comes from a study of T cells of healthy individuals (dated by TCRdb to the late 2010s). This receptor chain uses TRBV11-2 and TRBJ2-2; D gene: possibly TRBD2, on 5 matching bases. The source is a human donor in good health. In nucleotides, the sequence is TGTGCCAGCAGCGGTCTTCGGGGTGTTACCACCGGGGAGCTGTTTTTT. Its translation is CASSGLRGVTTGELFF.